The clone carrying this T cell receptor beta chain came up once. The naive CD8 fraction comprised CD45RO-negative cells positively selected for CCR7 and excluded terminally differentiated effector memory CD45RA+ cells. This sample is part of a study of shared clonotypes between healthy human individuals. Sorted subsets were amplified in replicate PCRs using 200 ng DNA, some 31,000 T cell genomes. Here immunoSEQ multiplex PCR was the method, and the copy in TCRdb shows in-frame clones only, minus some. The sample has millions of clones; 85% to 95% are singletons. This TCR was sampled from a man between 18 and 29 years old in good health. Source material: naive CD8+ T cells sorted from blood.

DNA for the CDR3: TGTGCCAGCAGTTTCGAGACGGGCCCCTACGAGCAGTACTTC. Amino acids: CASSFETGPYEQYF. The V gene is TRBV27, the J gene TRBJ2-7, with D hard to call. The V gene's germline CDR1 is MNHEY and CDR2 SMNVEV (reference sequence). This CDR3 comprises 14 residues. V was shortened by 3 bases and J by 2 bases, with 11 bases between the two germline ends.